This T cell receptor beta chain was recorded in a study of T cell responses to AZD1222 COVID-19 vaccine. Second doses that came at about 4 or about 12 weeks were put together. From germline, CDR1 is SNHLY and CDR2 FYNNEI. The CDR3 covers 16 residues. The junction had 12 bases not matched to a gene; V was cut back by 6 bases and J by 8 bases. Using immunoSEQ multiplex PCR, the repertoire was profiled, and TCRdb retains in-frame clones only, with some absent. The table records 100,000 to 150,000 clones, under 95% of them present only once. Study-level points and caveats: Only after the peak T cell response were repertoires sampled.

Comment on this clone: Antigen specificity is unknown.

The chain is built from TRBV2 and TRBJ1-4; 10 nucleotides align to TRBD1. The sequenced sample was peripheral blood, obtained 28 days after the second AZD1222 dose. The TCR comes from an adult who received the AZD1222 COVID-19 vaccine. The CDR3 sequence: CASRGPTGGTNEKLFF. The DNA of the CDR3 is TGTGCCAGCAGGGGACCGACAGGGGGCACCAACGAAAAACTGTTTTTT.